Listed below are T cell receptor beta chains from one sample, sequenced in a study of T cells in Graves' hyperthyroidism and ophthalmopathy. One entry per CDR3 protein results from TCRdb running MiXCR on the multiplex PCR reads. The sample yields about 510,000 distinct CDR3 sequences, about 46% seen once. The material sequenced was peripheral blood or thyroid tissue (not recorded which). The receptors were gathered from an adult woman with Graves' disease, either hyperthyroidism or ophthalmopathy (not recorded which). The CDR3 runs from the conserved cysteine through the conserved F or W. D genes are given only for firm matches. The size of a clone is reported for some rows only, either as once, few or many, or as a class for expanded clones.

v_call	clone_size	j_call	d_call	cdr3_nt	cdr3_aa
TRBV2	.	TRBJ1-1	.	TGTGCCAGCAGTGCTAAGAACAGCCAGAACACTGAAGCTTTCTTT	CASSAKNSQNTEAFF
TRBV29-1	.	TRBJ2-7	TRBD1	TGCAGCCGGGGGACAGGAAAATACGAGCAGTACTTC	CSRGTGKYEQYF
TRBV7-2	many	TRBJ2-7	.	TGTGCCAGCAGTTCCCGGGCCGCGGCTGAATACGAGCAGTACTTC	CASSSRAAAEYEQYF
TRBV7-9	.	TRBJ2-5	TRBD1	TGTGCCAGCAGCTACAGGACAGGGTGGGAGACCCAGTACTTC	CASSYRTGWETQYF
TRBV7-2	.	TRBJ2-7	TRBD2	TGTGCCAGCAGCTCCCCAGCGGGAGGGCACTACGAGCAGTACTTC	CASSSPAGGHYEQYF
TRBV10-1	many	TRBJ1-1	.	TGCGCCAGCAGTGGGATGGGGGGCACTGAAGCTTTCTTT	CASSGMGGTEAFF
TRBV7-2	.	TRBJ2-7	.	TGTGCCAGCAGCTTAGAACTCAGGGGTCCCTACGAGCAGTACTTC	CASSLELRGPYEQYF
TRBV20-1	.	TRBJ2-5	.	TGCAGTGTTGGGACTCTCAAAGAGACCCAGTACTTC	CSVGTLKETQYF
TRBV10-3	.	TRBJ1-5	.	TGTGCCATCAGTGTAATCGGCGGCAGTCAGCCCCAGCATTTT	CAISVIGGSQPQHF
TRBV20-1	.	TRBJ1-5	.	TGCAGTGCTAGAGGAAGCAGGGGCCACAATCAGCCCCAGCATTTT	CSARGSRGHNQPQHF
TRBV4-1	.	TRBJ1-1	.	TGTGCCAGCAGCCCAGTGTCAGGCAGAGGCACTGAAGCTTTCTTT	CASSPVSGRGTEAFF
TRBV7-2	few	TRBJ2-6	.	TGTGCCAGCAGCCGACAGGGTGGCGGGAACACTGAAGCTTTC	CASSRQGGGNTEAF
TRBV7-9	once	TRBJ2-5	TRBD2	TGTGCCAGCAGGTGGGTGCCCGGGACTAAAGAGACCCAGTACTTC	CASRWVPGTKETQYF
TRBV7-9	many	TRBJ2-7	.	TGTGCCAGCAGCCCCCCGCCTCTAGACGGGACCTACGAGCAGTACTTC	CASSPPPLDGTYEQYF
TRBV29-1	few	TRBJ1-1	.	TGCAGCGCCCTCAGGGCCACTGAAGCTTTCTTT	CSALRATEAFF
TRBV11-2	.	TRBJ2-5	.	TGTGCCAGCAGCTTAGAGATAGCGGAAGATCAAGAGACCCAGTACTTC	CASSLEIAEDQETQYF
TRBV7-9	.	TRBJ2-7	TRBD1	TGTGCCAGCAGCCCATCCGCCAGGACAGGGTCCCACGAGCAGTACTTC	CASSPSARTGSHEQYF
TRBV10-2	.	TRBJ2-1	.	TGCGCCAGCAGTCAGTACGATGAGCAGCTCTTC	CASSQYDEQLF
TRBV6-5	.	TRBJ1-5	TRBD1	TGTGCCAGCGGCCCAGACAGGGGCGGCAATCAGCCCCAGCATTTT	CASGPDRGGNQPQHF
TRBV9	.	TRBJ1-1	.	TGTGCCAGCAGCCCCCGGCGTGGGGTTCAGGATCTGAACACTGAAGCTTTCTTT	CASSPRRGVQDLNTEAFF
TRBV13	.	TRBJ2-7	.	TGTGCCAGCAGCTTAGTCTGGGGGGAAGAGGAGTACTTC	CASSLVWGEEEYF
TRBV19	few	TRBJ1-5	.	TGTGCCAGTAGTCCCACCGGGATCCGCAATCAGCCCCAGCATTTT	CASSPTGIRNQPQHF
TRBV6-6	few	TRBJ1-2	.	TGTGCCAGCAGTCCAGGGGCAATTGGCTATGGCTACACCTTC	CASSPGAIGYGYTF
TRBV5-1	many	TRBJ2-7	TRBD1	TGCGCCAGCAGAAGGGGGCAATACGAGCAGTACTTC	CASRRGQYEQYF
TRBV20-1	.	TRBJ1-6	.	TGCAGTGCTAGAGGGGTCAATAATTCACCCCTCCACTTT	CSARGVNNSPLHF